The TCR beta chain under discussion was sequenced for a study of T cells in Graves' hyperthyroidism and ophthalmopathy. In germline, CDR1 is MNHEY, CDR2 SMNVEV (reference sequence). Trimming left V 5 bases short and J 14 bases short, with 16 bases between. This CDR3 is built from 13 residues. This clonotype was observed at least ten times. RNA transcripts were the template for amplifying TCR beta CDR3 regions. Initially, a first-round RT-PCR of the TCR CDR3 employed the HTBI primer set. TCRdb redid the calling of the multiplex PCR reads with MiXCR, one entry per CDR3 protein. The table records 400,000 to 500,000 distinct CDR3 sequences, approximately 15% of them present only once.

Specimen: blood. This receptor was taken from a woman younger than 35 with Graves' hyperthyroidism. The chain has TRBV27 and TRBJ1-6; D uncertain. CDR3 amino acids: CASSAYGGFTLHF. The CDR3 DNA reads TGTGCCAGCAGTGCCTATGGTGGATTCACCCTCCACTTT.